A selection of T cell receptor beta chains follows, all from one sample in a study of Graves' ophthalmopathy and Graves' hyperthyroidism. TCRdb reanalysed the multiplex PCR reads using MiXCR and keeps one entry per CDR3 protein. Among hundreds of thousands of distinct CDR3 sequences listed, 20% to 25% were seen once. Source material: peripheral blood. These receptor sequences come from a woman aged 18-29 years with stable Graves' hyperthyroidism. Some clones in this sample may be carry-over from other donors' samples. CDR3s include the opening cysteine and the closing phenylalanine or tryptophan. Fields, in order: V gene, J gene, D gene, CDR3 protein. D genes are given only for firm matches.

v_call: TRBV6-1
j_call: TRBJ1-5
d_call: NA
cdr3_aa: CASSEYVGNQPQHF

v_call: TRBV28
j_call: TRBJ2-7
d_call: NA
cdr3_aa: CASSFSRDPYEQYF

v_call: TRBV12-3/TRBV12-4
j_call: TRBJ2-2
d_call: NA
cdr3_aa: CATKDSNTGELFF

v_call: TRBV25-1
j_call: TRBJ1-1
d_call: NA
cdr3_aa: CASSDRSWRAFF

v_call: TRBV19
j_call: TRBJ2-2
d_call: NA
cdr3_aa: CASSGLAGRTGELFF

v_call: TRBV29-1
j_call: TRBJ2-7
d_call: TRBD1
cdr3_aa: CSVGQGGTYEQYF

v_call: TRBV12-3/TRBV12-4
j_call: TRBJ2-2
d_call: TRBD1
cdr3_aa: CASSIRDRGRNGELFF

v_call: TRBV12-3/TRBV12-4
j_call: TRBJ1-2
d_call: NA
cdr3_aa: CASSTVEGYTF

v_call: TRBV12-3/TRBV12-4
j_call: TRBJ1-1
d_call: NA
cdr3_aa: CASSLGGAGTEAFF

v_call: TRBV28
j_call: TRBJ1-1
d_call: TRBD1
cdr3_aa: CASSLWDRGGTEAFF

v_call: TRBV7-2
j_call: TRBJ2-7
d_call: NA
cdr3_aa: CASSLGSREQYF

v_call: TRBV27
j_call: TRBJ1-1
d_call: NA
cdr3_aa: CASSSHRSDTEAFF

v_call: TRBV6-4
j_call: TRBJ2-5
d_call: TRBD2
cdr3_aa: CASSELAGEQETQYF

v_call: TRBV18
j_call: TRBJ1-5
d_call: NA
cdr3_aa: CASSPLGESQPQHF

v_call: TRBV7-2
j_call: TRBJ2-7
d_call: NA
cdr3_aa: CASSQGVVEQYF

v_call: TRBV11-2
j_call: TRBJ1-6
d_call: NA
cdr3_aa: CASSNQQGKGTPLHF

v_call: TRBV19
j_call: TRBJ2-7
d_call: NA
cdr3_aa: CASSINSYEQDF

v_call: TRBV7-9
j_call: TRBJ1-2
d_call: NA
cdr3_aa: CASSLAERDGYTF

v_call: TRBV6-5
j_call: TRBJ1-2
d_call: NA
cdr3_aa: CASSYSGTGCTF

v_call: TRBV7-8
j_call: TRBJ2-2
d_call: NA
cdr3_aa: CASSLGITGEPFF

v_call: TRBV12-3/TRBV12-4
j_call: TRBJ2-7
d_call: NA
cdr3_aa: CASSLKGPPLYEQYF

v_call: TRBV19
j_call: TRBJ1-2
d_call: TRBD1
cdr3_aa: CASNPGQGFIYGYTF

v_call: TRBV24-1
j_call: TRBJ1-5
d_call: NA
cdr3_aa: CATSRGFNQPQHF

v_call: TRBV20-1
j_call: TRBJ1-2
d_call: NA
cdr3_aa: CSARDPGTDYGYTF

v_call: TRBV14
j_call: TRBJ2-7
d_call: NA
cdr3_aa: CASSRGRGGYEQYF

v_call: TRBV19
j_call: TRBJ2-5
d_call: NA
cdr3_aa: CASRQVYQETQYF

v_call: TRBV20-1
j_call: TRBJ1-3
d_call: NA
cdr3_aa: CSASTRNISGNTIYF

v_call: TRBV6-5
j_call: TRBJ1-2
d_call: NA
cdr3_aa: CASSTPGRHYGYTF

v_call: TRBV4-1
j_call: TRBJ2-7
d_call: TRBD1
cdr3_aa: CASSRPGTAKYEQYF

v_call: TRBV5-6
j_call: TRBJ2-2
d_call: NA
cdr3_aa: CASSFFFVKGTGELFF

v_call: TRBV11-3
j_call: TRBJ1-1
d_call: NA
cdr3_aa: CASSLDLGHNTEAFF

v_call: TRBV6-1
j_call: TRBJ2-7
d_call: NA
cdr3_aa: CASSETGRAEEQYF

v_call: TRBV19
j_call: TRBJ1-1
d_call: TRBD1
cdr3_aa: CASRLTGRGPEAFF

v_call: TRBV5-1
j_call: TRBJ1-1
d_call: NA
cdr3_aa: CASNPTGTNTEAFF

v_call: TRBV6-1
j_call: TRBJ1-5
d_call: NA
cdr3_aa: CASSAWLTDSNQPQHF

v_call: TRBV11-2
j_call: TRBJ2-7
d_call: NA
cdr3_aa: CASSLLPTGRGSYEQYF

v_call: TRBV28
j_call: TRBJ1-5
d_call: TRBD1
cdr3_aa: CASSYTYRGDSNQPQHF

v_call: TRBV12-3/TRBV12-4
j_call: TRBJ1-1
d_call: NA
cdr3_aa: CASSLNTRNTEAFF

v_call: TRBV6-1
j_call: TRBJ2-5
d_call: NA
cdr3_aa: CASSNLGWGQETQYF

v_call: TRBV20-1
j_call: TRBJ1-5
d_call: NA
cdr3_aa: CSADRDKDQPQHF

v_call: TRBV7-9
j_call: TRBJ2-4
d_call: NA
cdr3_aa: CASSFDGFAKNIQYF